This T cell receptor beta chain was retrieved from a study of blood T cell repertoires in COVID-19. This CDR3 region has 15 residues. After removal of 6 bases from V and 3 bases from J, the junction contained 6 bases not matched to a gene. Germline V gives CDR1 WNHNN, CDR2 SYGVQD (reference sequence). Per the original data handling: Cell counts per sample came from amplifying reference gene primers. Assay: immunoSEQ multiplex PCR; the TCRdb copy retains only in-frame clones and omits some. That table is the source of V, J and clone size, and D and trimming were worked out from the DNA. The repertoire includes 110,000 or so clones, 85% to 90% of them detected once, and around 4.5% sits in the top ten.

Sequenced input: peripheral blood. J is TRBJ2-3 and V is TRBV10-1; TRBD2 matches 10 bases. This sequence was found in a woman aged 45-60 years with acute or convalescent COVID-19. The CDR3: CASSTGTSATDTQYF. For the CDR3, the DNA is TGCGCCAGCAGCACCGGGACTAGCGCTACAGATACGCAGTATTTT.